This T cell receptor (beta chain) was identified during a study of T-cell memory formation after mild COVID-19. Turning to the study itself: TCR clustering was largely donor specific. The study's findings and limits: CD8+ contracting clones occupied EMRA, while CD4+ ones occupied mainly CM and EM. The study detected some responding clones in pre-infection memory, suggesting cross-reactive memory joined.

Turning to this clonotype: The antigen is not known.

TCR alpha and TCR beta cDNA libraries carrying sample barcodes and UMIs came from 5'RACE with constant-segment primers. TCRdb used MiXCR to reprocess the 5' RACE reads, holding one entry per CDR3 protein. The profile covers under 50,000 distinct CDR3 sequences, with roughly 9.8% appearing a single time and about 12% taken by the ten largest. Trimming removed 5 bases from V and 6 bases from J; junction bases left unmatched: 8. This CDR3 has 15 amino acids. CDR1 and CDR2 (germline): DFQATT, SNEGSKA (reference sequence). Material: PBMCs or a T cell subset sorted from them (not recorded which). V is TRBV20-1 and J is TRBJ2-5; 14 bases fit TRBD2. This TCR came from an adult woman who had mild COVID-19 (a few samples of this study predate the infection). Cell type and time point are not known. CDR3 DNA sequence: TGCAGTGCTCCACTGACTAGCGGGGGGGGAAAGACCCAGTACTTC. It translates to CSAPLTSGGGKTQYF.